This T cell receptor beta chain is from a study of T-cell memory formation after mild COVID-19. Study results and caveats: CD4+ contracting clones were found mainly in CM and EM, and CD8+ ones in EMRA.

TCRdb used MiXCR to reprocess the 5' RACE reads, holding one entry per CDR3 protein. The sample holds 150,000 to 200,000 distinct CDR3 sequences, around a third seen once. The V gene's germline CDR1 is LGHNA and CDR2 YSLEER. The CDR3 loop spans 17 amino acids. With V trimmed by 2 bases and J by 5 bases, 13 bases remained unmatched. In regard to this clonotype: Its specificity is not known.

What was sequenced was PBMCs or a T cell subset sorted from them (not recorded which). This chain joins TRBV4-3 and TRBJ2-7; 9 bases are a match to TRBD2. This sequence was found in an adult woman who had mild COVID-19 (a few samples of this study predate the infection). Cell type and time point are not known. The CDR3 reads CASSQPVFSGSTNEQYF. CDR3 DNA sequence: TGCGCCAGCAGCCAACCGGTCTTTAGCGGGAGTACCAACGAGCAGTACTTC.